This TCR beta chain derives from a study of T cell repertoires in cytomegalovirus infection. Study context: Public TCR beta signatures marked donors with CMV infection and the matching HLA.

This clonotype came up a few times. No antigen is known for it. Findings of the study overall: The ex vivo response showed dominance by HLA-C-restricted CMV-specific TCR beta clonotypes.

The CDR3 sequence is 14 residues long. Germline assignment: CDR1 SGHKS and CDR2 YYEKEE (reference sequence). Trimming took 0 bases from V and 6 from J; bases not matched to a gene: 2. MiXCR, applied by TCRdb to the reads, yields one record per CDR3 protein. The sample lists fewer than 300,000 distinct CDR3 sequences, about 23% occurring once. The sequenced sample consisted of PBMCs. This TCR was recovered from a human donor in good health (CMV status not recorded). Some clones in this sample may be carry-over from other donors' samples. The gene calls are TRBV5-5 and TRBJ1-4; 7 nucleotides agree with TRBD1. The CDR3 loop is CASSLGTGDEKLFF. The CDR3 nucleotides are TGTGCCAGCAGCTTGGGGACAGGCGATGAAAAACTGTTTTTT.